A selection of T cell receptor beta chains follows, all from one sample in a study of CD8+CD57+ T cells in acquired aplastic anemia. TCRdb reprocessed the reads with MiXCR, giving one entry per CDR3 protein. The sample lists about 180,000 distinct CDR3 sequences, around 50% seen once, with approximately 1% in the top ten. Source material: sorted CD4+, CD8+, or CD8+CD57+ T cells (not recorded which) from PBMCs. The receptors come from a human donor with aplastic anemia. CDR3s leave out the opening cysteine and the closing phenylalanine or tryptophan. The size entry is marked missing in some rows and otherwise reads once, few, many or a size class.

many	TRBJ2-5	TRBV7-7	ASSPEGLAQETQY
NA	TRBJ2-5	TRBV20-1	SASTSGRQETQY
NA	TRBJ2-7	TRBV20-1	SARLAGAKIAYEQY
NA	TRBJ1-1	TRBV5-4	ASSFQGGYTEAF
NA	TRBJ1-2	TRBV2	ASYPGTANYGYT
NA	TRBJ2-7	TRBV11-2	ASSLDVDSLRHEQY
NA	TRBJ2-2	TRBV29-1	SVIGGPGGELF
many	TRBJ1-2	TRBV6-2/TRBV6-3	ASNIRGGTGSSGYT
NA	TRBJ2-1	TRBV4-2	ASSVLGGGRDEQF
NA	TRBJ2-1	TRBV20-1	SARLAGASYNEQF
NA	TRBJ2-7	TRBV20-1	SAREATSPYEQY
NA	TRBJ2-1	TRBV9	AGGGGQNEQF
NA	TRBJ2-7	TRBV5-1	ASSLEGTSGYEQY
NA	TRBJ1-3	TRBV4-1	ASSQKWAPGAGNTIY
NA	TRBJ2-5	TRBV5-1	ASSLRGPQETQY
NA	TRBJ2-7	TRBV20-1	SALSGTGYEQY
NA	TRBJ2-3	TRBV20-1	SASSEGSDTQY
once	TRBJ2-3	TRBV10-2	ASNSRGRTDTQY
NA	TRBJ1-6	TRBV12-3/TRBV12-4	ASSPDRFSYNSPLH
many	TRBJ1-2	TRBV3-1	ASSQEPGGYT
many	TRBJ2-7	TRBV29-1	SVGDPRGLSYEQY
NA	TRBJ2-1	TRBV12-3/TRBV12-4	ASSLGFYSDEQF
NA	TRBJ2-2	TRBV7-3	ASSSRGAGELF
many	TRBJ1-1	TRBV6-6	ASSYSLPGNTEAF
NA	TRBJ1-6	TRBV2	ASSTGTPNSPLH
NA	TRBJ1-2	TRBV4-2	ASSTGTGDIRYYGYT
few	TRBJ2-2	TRBV6-2/TRBV6-3	ASSYPFGLQGMPGELF
many	TRBJ2-7	TRBV6-2/TRBV6-3	ASSYPQGKYEQY
NA	TRBJ2-2	TRBV6-1	ASSERGARPAGELF
few	TRBJ2-1	TRBV5-4	ASSLLLLAGGYNEQF
NA	TRBJ2-6	TRBV24-1	ATSDGGGGSGANVLT
NA	TRBJ2-7	TRBV29-1	SAQGGVKQY
once	TRBJ1-1	TRBV15	ATTVDGNTEAF
NA	TRBJ1-4	TRBV5-6	ASSKNIQGAREKLF
many	TRBJ1-2	TRBV6-5	ASSYSGRSGYT
few	TRBJ1-6	TRBV7-6	ASSFDRNSPLH
many	TRBJ2-4	TRBV5-1	ASSLGTSGGADIQY
many	TRBJ1-2	TRBV20-1	SAGRTGGADYGYT
many	TRBJ1-6	TRBV7-6	ASSPGDSRTPNKGALH
NA	TRBJ2-1	TRBV20-1	SARDQSGNNEQF
many	TRBJ1-5	TRBV12-3/TRBV12-4	ASTQSGGREPQH
NA	TRBJ2-2	TRBV4-2	ASGFGEELF
NA	TRBJ2-1	TRBV24-1	ATRASGTGWENEQF
many	TRBJ2-1	TRBV6-4	ASSDSGGLADEQF
NA	TRBJ1-2	TRBV7-8	ASSPRDGATSGGYT
many	TRBJ1-4	TRBV7-2	ASSLGQTNEKLF
many	TRBJ2-1	TRBV4-2	ASSQEVADYNEQF
NA	TRBJ2-7	TRBV5-1	ASSKGTSGGYEQY
NA	TRBJ1-3	TRBV11-1	ASSARPGNTIY
few	TRBJ2-1	TRBV19	ASSLDSGFLRPYNEQF
NA	TRBJ2-1	TRBV10-2	ASRSGAGSSYNEQF
once	TRBJ2-7	TRBV7-2	ASSLGTGQYEQY
many	TRBJ1-1	TRBV29-1	SAGKTMNTEAF
NA	TRBJ2-3	TRBV9	ASSVLLDTQY
NA	TRBJ2-1	TRBV18	ASSPGFGGGGNEQF
many	TRBJ2-1	TRBV19	ASSINRAGNEQF
NA	TRBJ1-2	TRBV29-1	SVKGQTFGYT
many	TRBJ1-1	TRBV29-1	SVEFGGGNTEAF
NA	TRBJ2-3	TRBV24-1	ATSDQTSSTDTQY
many	TRBJ1-1	TRBV20-1	STIYWGLEAF